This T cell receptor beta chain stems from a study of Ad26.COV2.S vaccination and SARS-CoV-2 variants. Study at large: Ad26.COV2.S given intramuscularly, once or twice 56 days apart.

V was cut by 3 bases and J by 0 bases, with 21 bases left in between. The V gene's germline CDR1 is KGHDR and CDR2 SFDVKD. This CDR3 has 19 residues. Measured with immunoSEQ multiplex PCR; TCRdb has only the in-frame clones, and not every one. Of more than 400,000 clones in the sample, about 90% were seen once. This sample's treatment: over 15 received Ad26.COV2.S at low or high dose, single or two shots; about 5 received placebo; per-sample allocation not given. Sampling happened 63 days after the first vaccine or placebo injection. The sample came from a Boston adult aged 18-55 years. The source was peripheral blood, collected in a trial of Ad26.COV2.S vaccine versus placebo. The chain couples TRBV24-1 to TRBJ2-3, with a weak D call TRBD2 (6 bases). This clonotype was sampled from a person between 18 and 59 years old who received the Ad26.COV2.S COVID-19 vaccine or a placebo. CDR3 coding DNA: TGTGCCACCAGTGATCCCCTGGGCGGGACTGACACTAGCACAGATACGCAGTATTTT. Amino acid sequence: CATSDPLGGTDTSTDTQYF.